This TCR beta chain was sequenced during a study of blood T cells in healthy people across ages. Study-wide results and limits: Across the age range, TCR beta diversity per million T cells fell in a roughly linear way.

Germline V gives CDR1 MNHNY, CDR2 SVGAGI (reference sequence). This CDR3 spans 14 amino acids. The donors, aged roughly 6 to 100, were healthy Caucasians from Russia. Approximately 10 milliliters of peripheral blood were drawn from each donor into EDTA-treated tubes. Then a second PCR, running about 7 to 11 cycles, was carried out with a sample-barcoded 5' primer and a J-beta primer mix. Carrying 12 random nucleotides, a template-switch adaptor labeled each individual cDNA molecule. In TCRdb, the 5' RACE reads were re-called with MiXCR into one record per CDR3 protein. In the table there are 1.5 million to 2 million distinct CDR3 sequences, more than 35% of which are singletons. A word on this clonotype: Its antigen is not identified. One junction end disagrees with the germline gene, perhaps due to a read error.

This sequence was found in a human donor in good health. Sequenced input: blood. This rearrangement joins TRBV6-6 to TRBJ1-1, with D unclear. This CDR3 is CTSSYSGPDTEAFF. In DNA, the CDR3 is TGTACCAGCAGTTACTCCGGACCAGACACTGAAGCTTTCTTT.